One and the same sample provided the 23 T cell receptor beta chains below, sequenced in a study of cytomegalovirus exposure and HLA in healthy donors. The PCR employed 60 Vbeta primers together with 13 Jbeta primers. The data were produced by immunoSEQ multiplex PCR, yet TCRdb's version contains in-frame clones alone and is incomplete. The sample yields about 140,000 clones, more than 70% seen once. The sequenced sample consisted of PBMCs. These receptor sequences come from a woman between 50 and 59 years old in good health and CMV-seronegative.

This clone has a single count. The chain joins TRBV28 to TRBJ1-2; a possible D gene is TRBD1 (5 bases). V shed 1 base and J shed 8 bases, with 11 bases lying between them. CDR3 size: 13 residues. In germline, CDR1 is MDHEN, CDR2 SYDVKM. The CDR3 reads CASSLLANRGYTF. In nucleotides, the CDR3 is TGTGCCAGCAGTTTATTGGCAAACAGGGGCTACACCTTC.

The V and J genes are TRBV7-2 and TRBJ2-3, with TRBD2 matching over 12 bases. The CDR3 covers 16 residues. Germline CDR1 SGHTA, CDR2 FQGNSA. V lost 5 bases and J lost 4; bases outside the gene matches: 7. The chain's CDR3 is CASSMTLAGGADTQYF. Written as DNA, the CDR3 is TGTGCCAGCAGCATGACTCTAGCGGGGGGGGCAGATACGCAGTATTTT.

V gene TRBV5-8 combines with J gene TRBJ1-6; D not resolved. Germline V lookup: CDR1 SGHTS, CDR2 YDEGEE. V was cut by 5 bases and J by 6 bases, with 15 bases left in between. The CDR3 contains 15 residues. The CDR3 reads CASSLDRLGNSPLHF. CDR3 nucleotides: TGTGCCAGCAGTTTAGACCGACTCGGTAATTCACCCCTCCACTTT.

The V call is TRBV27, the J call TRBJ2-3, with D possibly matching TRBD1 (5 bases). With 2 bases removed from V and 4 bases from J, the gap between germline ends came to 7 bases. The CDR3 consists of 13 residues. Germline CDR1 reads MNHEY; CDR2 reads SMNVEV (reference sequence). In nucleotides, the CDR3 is TGTGCCAGCAGTTTAGGGGCCCCAGATACGCAGTATTTT. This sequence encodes CASSLGAPDTQYF.

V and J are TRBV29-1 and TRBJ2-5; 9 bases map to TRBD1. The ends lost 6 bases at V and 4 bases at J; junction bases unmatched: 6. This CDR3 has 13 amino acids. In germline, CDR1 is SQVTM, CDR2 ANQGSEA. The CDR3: CSVDDRGTETQYF. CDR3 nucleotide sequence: TGCAGCGTAGACGACAGGGGGACAGAGACCCAGTACTTC.

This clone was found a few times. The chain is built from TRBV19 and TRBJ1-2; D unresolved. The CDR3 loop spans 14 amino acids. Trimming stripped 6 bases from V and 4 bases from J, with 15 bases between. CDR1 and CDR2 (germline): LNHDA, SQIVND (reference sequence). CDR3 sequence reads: CASRAEGSSYGYTF. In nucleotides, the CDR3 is TGTGCCAGTAGAGCTGAGGGCAGTTCCTATGGCTACACCTTC.

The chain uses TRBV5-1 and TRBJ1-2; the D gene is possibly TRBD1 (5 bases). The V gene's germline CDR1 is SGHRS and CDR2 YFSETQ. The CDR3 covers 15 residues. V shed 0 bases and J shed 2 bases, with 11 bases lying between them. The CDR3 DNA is TGCGCCAGCAGCTTGGGATCGGGGGAAAACTATGGCTACACCTTC. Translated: CASSLGSGENYGYTF.

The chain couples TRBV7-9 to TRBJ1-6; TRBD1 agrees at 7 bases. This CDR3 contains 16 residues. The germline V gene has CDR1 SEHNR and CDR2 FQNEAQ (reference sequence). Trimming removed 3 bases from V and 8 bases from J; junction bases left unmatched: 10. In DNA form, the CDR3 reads TGTGCCAGCAGCTTGAGCGGAGGGGGCGCTTATTCACCCCTCCACTTT. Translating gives CASSLSGGGAYSPLHF. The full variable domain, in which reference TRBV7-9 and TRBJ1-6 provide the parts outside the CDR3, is DTGVSQNPRHKITKRGQNVTFRCDPISEHNRLYWYRQTLGQGPEFLTYFQNEAQLEKSRLLSDRFSAERPKGSFSTLEIQRTEQGDSAMYLCASSLSGGGAYSPLHFGNGTRLTVT.

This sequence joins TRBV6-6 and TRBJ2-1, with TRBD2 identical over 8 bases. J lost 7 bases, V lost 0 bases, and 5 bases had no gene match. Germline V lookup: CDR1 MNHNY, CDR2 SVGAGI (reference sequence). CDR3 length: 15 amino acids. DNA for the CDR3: TGTGCCAGCAGTTACTCGAGTAGCGGGGCTAATGAGCAGTTCTTC. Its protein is CASSYSSSGANEQFF.

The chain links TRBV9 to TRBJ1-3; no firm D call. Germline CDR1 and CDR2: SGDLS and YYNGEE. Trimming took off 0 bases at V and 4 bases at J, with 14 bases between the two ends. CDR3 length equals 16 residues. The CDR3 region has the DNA TGTGCCAGCAGCGTAGCTACGGCGGGGAGCGGAAACACCATATATTTT. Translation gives CASSVATAGSGNTIYF.

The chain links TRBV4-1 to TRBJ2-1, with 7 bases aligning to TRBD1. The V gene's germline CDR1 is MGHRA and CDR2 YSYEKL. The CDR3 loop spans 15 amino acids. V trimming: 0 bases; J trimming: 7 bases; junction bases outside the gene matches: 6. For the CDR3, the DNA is TGCGCCAGCAGCCAAGAGGGACAGACAATGAATGAGCAGTTCTTC. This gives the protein CASSQEGQTMNEQFF.

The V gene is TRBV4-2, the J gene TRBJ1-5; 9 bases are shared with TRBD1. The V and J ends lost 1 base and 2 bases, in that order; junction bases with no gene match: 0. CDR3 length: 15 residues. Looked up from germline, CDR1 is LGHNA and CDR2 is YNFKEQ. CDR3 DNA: TGTGCCAGCAGCCAAGGGACAGGGGGCAATCAGCCCCAGCATTTT. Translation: CASSQGTGGNQPQHF.

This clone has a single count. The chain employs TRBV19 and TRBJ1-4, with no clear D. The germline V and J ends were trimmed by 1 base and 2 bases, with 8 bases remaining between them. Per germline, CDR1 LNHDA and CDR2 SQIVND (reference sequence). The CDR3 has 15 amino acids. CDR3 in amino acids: CASSIAVNTNEKLFF. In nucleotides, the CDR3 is TGTGCCAGTAGTATAGCCGTAAATACTAATGAAAAACTGTTTTTT.

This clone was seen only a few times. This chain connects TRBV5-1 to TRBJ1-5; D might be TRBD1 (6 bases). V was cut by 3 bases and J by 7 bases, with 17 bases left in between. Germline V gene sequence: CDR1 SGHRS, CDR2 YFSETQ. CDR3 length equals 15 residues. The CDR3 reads CASSSFPGEGQPQHF. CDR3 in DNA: TGCGCCAGCAGCTCCTTCCCAGGGGAAGGACAGCCCCAGCATTTT.

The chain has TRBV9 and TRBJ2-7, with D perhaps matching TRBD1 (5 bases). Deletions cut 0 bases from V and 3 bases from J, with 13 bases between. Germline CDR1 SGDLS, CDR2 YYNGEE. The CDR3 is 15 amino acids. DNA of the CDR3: TGTGCCAGCAGCGTAGACCCTACAGGTATCTACGAGCAGTACTTC. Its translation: CASSVDPTGIYEQYF.

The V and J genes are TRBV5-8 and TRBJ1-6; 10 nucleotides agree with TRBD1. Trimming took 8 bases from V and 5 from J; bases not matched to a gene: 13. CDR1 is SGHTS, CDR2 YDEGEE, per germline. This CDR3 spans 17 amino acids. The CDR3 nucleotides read TGTGCCAGTCGACTTGGGACAGGGGTTGGGGATAATTCACCCCTCCACTTT. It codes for CASRLGTGVGDNSPLHF.

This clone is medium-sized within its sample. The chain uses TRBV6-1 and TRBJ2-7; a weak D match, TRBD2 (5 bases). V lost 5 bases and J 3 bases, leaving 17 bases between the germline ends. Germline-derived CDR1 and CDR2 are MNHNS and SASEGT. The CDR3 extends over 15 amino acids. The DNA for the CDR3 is TGTGCCAGCAGTTTGGGGAACGAGGGCAGCTACGAGCAGTACTTC. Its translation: CASSLGNEGSYEQYF.

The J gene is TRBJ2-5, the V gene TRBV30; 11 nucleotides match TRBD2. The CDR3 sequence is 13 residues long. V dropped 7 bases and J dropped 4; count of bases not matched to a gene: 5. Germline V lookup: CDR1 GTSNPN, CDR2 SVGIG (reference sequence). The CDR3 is CAYSGGAGETQYF. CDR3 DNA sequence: TGTGCCTATAGCGGGGGGGCAGGAGAGACCCAGTACTTC.

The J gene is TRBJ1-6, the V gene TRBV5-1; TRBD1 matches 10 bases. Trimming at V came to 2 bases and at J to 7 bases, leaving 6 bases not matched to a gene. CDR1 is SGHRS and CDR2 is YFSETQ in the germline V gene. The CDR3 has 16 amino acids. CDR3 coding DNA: TGCGCCAGCAGCTTCATACCGGGACAGGGGAATTCACCCCTCCACTTT. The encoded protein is CASSFIPGQGNSPLHF.

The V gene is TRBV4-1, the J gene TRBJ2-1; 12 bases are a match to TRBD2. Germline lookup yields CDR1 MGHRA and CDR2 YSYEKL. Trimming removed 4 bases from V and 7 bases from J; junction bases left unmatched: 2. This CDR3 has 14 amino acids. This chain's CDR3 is CASSRTSGVNEQFF. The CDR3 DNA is TGCGCCAGCAGCCGGACTAGCGGGGTGAATGAGCAGTTCTTC.

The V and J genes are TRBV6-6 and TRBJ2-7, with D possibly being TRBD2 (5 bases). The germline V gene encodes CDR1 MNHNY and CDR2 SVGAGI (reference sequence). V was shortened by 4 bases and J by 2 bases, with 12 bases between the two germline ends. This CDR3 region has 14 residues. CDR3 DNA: TGTGCCAGCAGTTCCGGGATGATACCCTACGAGCAGTACTTC. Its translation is CASSSGMIPYEQYF.

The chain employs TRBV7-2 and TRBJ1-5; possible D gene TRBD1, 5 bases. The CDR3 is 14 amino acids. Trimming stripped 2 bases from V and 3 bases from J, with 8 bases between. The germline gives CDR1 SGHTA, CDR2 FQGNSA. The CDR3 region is CASSLSGHNQPQHF. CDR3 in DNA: TGTGCCAGCAGCTTATCAGGGCACAATCAGCCCCAGCATTTT.

The CDR3 protein is CAWRRAYEQYF. CDR3 coding DNA: TGTGCCTGGCGGCGGGCCTACGAGCAGTACTTC. This chain connects TRBV30 to TRBJ2-7; D is perhaps TRBD2 (5 bases). The CDR3 spans 11 residues. The V gene's germline CDR1 is GTSNPN and CDR2 SVGIG (reference sequence). With 5 bases removed from V and 2 bases from J, the gap between germline ends came to 7 bases.